Detailed here is one T cell receptor beta chain. Antigen: not known. The donors, healthy adults who were HIV-negative, had experienced no recent acute infections or vaccinations. Subsets obtained from CD4+ cells comprised CD45RA+ naive and CD45RA-negative memory cells. Germline-derived CDR1 and CDR2 are MDHEN and SYDVKM. The ends were cut back, 3 bases at V and 5 bases at J, with 7 bases in the middle. CDR3 size: 13 residues. This table comes from immunoSEQ multiplex PCR, and its TCRdb copy is limited to in-frame clones, with some not included. Of about 1 million clones in the sample, around 82% are singletons; the top ten hold more than 0.5%. These data belong to a study of shared clonotypes between healthy human individuals. Study context: Participating donors consisted of a couple of women and a few men aged 18 to 49.

General study points: In contrast to clonotypes shared by all four donors, non-shared clonotypes had lower generation probabilities.

This chain links TRBV28 with TRBJ2-2; no reliable D call. Sequenced input: memory CD4+ T cells from PBMCs. Specified subset: CD45RA-negative fraction. This TCR came from a man between 18 and 35 years old in good health. Some clones in this sample may be carry-over from other donors' samples. Here the CDR3 reads CASSFWLTGELFF. The CDR3 DNA follows: TGTGCCAGCAGTTTTTGGCTAACCGGGGAGCTGTTTTTT.